Following are 3 T cell receptor beta chains from one sample sequenced in a study of early T cells in non-severe SARS-CoV-2 infection. TCRdb re-called the 5' RACE reads through MiXCR, storing one row per CDR3 protein. Of about 100,000 distinct CDR3 sequences in the sample, around 14% were seen once. Source material: whole blood. These receptors were taken from an adult who was a healthcare worker with PCR-confirmed SARS-CoV-2 infection or an uninfected control (not recorded which).

The CDR3 DNA is TGTGCCAGTAGTACCCCGCTCGACAGCGGGCCCCGATCTGGTGGCTACACCTTC. Residues: CASSTPLDSGPRSGGYTF. This chain uses TRBV19 with TRBJ1-2, with TRBD1 as a possible D gene (5 bases). The CDR3 consists of 18 residues. CDR1 and CDR2 (germline): LNHDA, SQIVND (reference sequence). The V and J ends lost 4 bases and 7 bases respectively, with 28 bases between them.

The table lists this clonotype with many counts. The CDR3 DNA reads as TGTGCCAGCAGTTCCGACAGGCTGTACAATGAGCAGTTCTTC. Translation: CASSSDRLYNEQFF. V and J are TRBV6-5 and TRBJ2-1, with TRBD1 as a possible D gene (6 bases). From germline, CDR1 is MNHEY and CDR2 SVGAGI. V was shortened by 4 bases and J by 4 bases, with 11 bases between the two germline ends. This CDR3 is built from 14 residues.

This clonotype was seen repeatedly, ten times or more. This chain connects TRBV28 to TRBJ2-3; D is possibly TRBD2 (6 bases). This CDR3 spans 12 amino acids. V was clipped by 3 bases and J by 5 bases, with 6 bases between them. CDR1 is MDHEN and CDR2 is SYDVKM in the germline V gene. CDR3 region: CASSLTRDTQYF. Written as DNA, the CDR3 is TGTGCCAGCAGTTTGACTAGAGATACGCAGTATTTT.